The clone carrying this T cell receptor (beta chain) was seen once. Distinct nucleotide sequences in the sample also encode this CDR3. The data originate from a study of tumor-infiltrating lymphocytes in localized non-small cell lung cancer. The protocol was immunoSEQ multiplex PCR, while the TCRdb copy is restricted to in-frame clones and leaves out a portion. Of roughly 9,500 clones listed, around 72% are singletons. CDR3 length equals 14 residues. Germline CDR1 reads SGDLS; CDR2 reads YYNGEE. V was pared by 0 bases and J by 4 bases, with 10 bases between. The sequenced sample was lung tumor tissue. The receptor comes from a human donor with non-small cell lung cancer. This chain connects TRBV9 to TRBJ1-2; D possibly corresponds to TRBD1 (5 bases). The CDR3 DNA follows: TGTGCCAGCAGCGTAGGGGGACGGGGCTATGGCTACACCTTC. It yields the protein CASSVGGRGYGYTF.